This section outlines one TCR beta chain sequence together with its context. This entry is derived from a study of blood T cell repertoires in COVID-19. Libraries were prepared by immunoSEQ multiplex PCR; TCRdb keeps only in-frame clonotypes and omits some of them. The sample carries 84,000 or so clones, around 85% recorded once. There are 13 residues in the CDR3. J was trimmed by 4 bases and V by 8 bases; bases with no gene match: 7. CDR1 LNHDA and CDR2 SQIVND come from the germline V gene (reference sequence). This chain uses TRBV19 with TRBJ1-2; 7 bases match TRBD1. The clonotype originates from a man in his sixties with acute or convalescent COVID-19. Sequencing was carried out using peripheral blood. This chain's CDR3 is CASSGTVPYGYTF. Here the CDR3 DNA reads TGTGCCAGTTCCGGGACAGTCCCCTATGGCTACACCTTC.